What follows describes a single T cell receptor (beta chain). TCRdb's table, derived via immunoSEQ multiplex PCR, lists solely in-frame clones and lacks some. The sample consists of approximately 45,000 clones, about 89% of them appearing once. The germline gives CDR1 KGHDR, CDR2 SFDVKD. The CDR3 is 14 residues long. V was clipped by 2 bases and J by 9 bases, with 12 bases between them. These data are taken from a study of blood T cell repertoires in COVID-19. Study-level background: The study drew acute and convalescent COVID-19 samples from the United States, Italy and Spain.

The V gene is TRBV24-1, the J gene TRBJ2-2, with D tentatively TRBD1 (6 bases). The sequence came from a woman older than 75 with COVID-19, enrolled during active disease. The sequenced material came from peripheral blood. CDR3: CATSDSGHGWELFF. The CDR3 DNA follows: TGTGCCACCAGTGATTCGGGACACGGATGGGAGCTGTTTTTT.